Below, 27 T cell receptor beta chains from the same sample are listed, as sequenced in a study of cytomegalovirus exposure and HLA in healthy donors. In the PCR, 60 Vbeta and 13 Jbeta primers were used. Profiled with immunoSEQ multiplex PCR; TCRdb holds only in-frame clones, not every one. Of 150,000 to 200,000 clones in the sample, about 80% were seen once. Sequencing input: PBMCs. The receptors here all came from a woman between 18 and 29 years old in good health and CMV-seropositive.

This clone has a single count. This same CDR3 is encoded by further DNA sequences in the sample. V usage is TRBV6-1 and J usage is TRBJ1-6, with D perhaps matching TRBD1 (5 bases). Germline-derived CDR1 and CDR2 are MNHNS and SASEGT. This CDR3 is built from 14 residues. The V gene lost 1 base and the J gene lost 10 bases, with 11 bases spanning the gap. CDR3 sequence: CASSEVGGWSPLHF. The DNA of the CDR3 is TGTGCCAGCAGTGAAGTGGGGGGTTGGTCACCCCTCCACTTT.

This rearrangement joins TRBV5-1 to TRBJ2-6, with D perhaps matching TRBD2 (5 bases). The germline CDR1 and CDR2 sequences are SGHRS and YFSETQ. Trimming stripped 4 bases from V and 0 bases from J, with 8 bases between. The CDR3 runs 15 residues. As DNA, the CDR3 is TGCGCCAGCAGCCCGGACTTCTCTGGGGCCAACGTCCTGACTTTC. This translates into CASSPDFSGANVLTF. Using reference TRBV5-1 and TRBJ2-6 for the parts outside the CDR3, the full variable domain is KAGVTQTPRYLIKTRGQQVTLSCSPISGHRSVSWYQQTPGQGLQFLFEYFSETQRNKGNFPGRFSGRQFSNSRSEMNVSTLELGDSALYLCASSPDFSGANVLTFGAGSRLTVL.

This clone was seen more than once but under ten times. The chain links TRBV19 to TRBJ1-1; 7 bases line up with TRBD1. The CDR3 contains 14 residues. Unmatched junction bases numbered 6, after V lost 7 bases and J lost 1 base. Per the germline V gene, CDR1 is LNHDA and CDR2 is SQIVND (reference sequence). DNA of the CDR3: TGTGCCAGTAAGTCCGGGACAGAGAACACTGAAGCTTTCTTT. It translates to CASKSGTENTEAFF. Full variable domain (outside the CDR3, taken from reference TRBV19 and TRBJ1-1): DGGITQSPKYLFRKEGQNVTLSCEQNLNHDAMYWYRQDPGQGLRLIYYSQIVNDFQKGDIAEGYSVSREKKESFPLTVTSAQKNPTAFYLCASKSGTENTEAFFGQGTRLTVV.

The CDR3 DNA is TGTGCCAGCAGCGACCTCGGCCTAGCGGGGTCGGAGACCCAGTACTTC. This sequence encodes CASSDLGLAGSETQYF. J is TRBJ2-5 and V is TRBV7-6; the match to TRBD2 covers 9 bases. Losses at the gene ends were 5 bases for V and 5 bases for J; bases not matched to a gene: 12. This CDR3 is built from 16 residues. The germline V gene has CDR1 SGHVS and CDR2 FNYEAQ.

The chain recombines TRBV5-1 with TRBJ2-7; 7 nucleotides agree with TRBD1. The CDR3 sequence is 15 residues long. V trimming: 0 bases; J trimming: 12 bases; junction bases outside the gene matches: 15. Germline assignment: CDR1 SGHRS and CDR2 YFSETQ. DNA for the CDR3: TGCGCCAGCAGCTTGGAACAGGGGCTAACTACGAGCACGTACTTC. It encodes CASSLEQGLTTSTYF.

The chain links TRBV30 to TRBJ2-3; D possibly corresponds to TRBD2 (6 bases). V was shortened by 1 base and J by 4 bases, with 9 bases between the two germline ends. Germline V CDR1 and CDR2: GTSNPN, SVGIG (reference sequence). CDR3 size: 13 residues. CDR3 protein: CAWSDGGADTQYF. The CDR3 DNA reads TGTGCCTGGAGTGACGGGGGTGCAGATACGCAGTATTTT. The whole variable domain, remainder taken from reference TRBV30 and TRBJ2-3, is SQTIHQWPATLVQPVGSPLSLECTVEGTSNPNLYWYRQAAGRGLQLLFYSVGIGQISSEVPQNLSASRPQDRQFILSSKKLLLSDSGFYLCAWSDGGADTQYFGPGTRLTVL.

The chain carries TRBV5-5 and TRBJ1-1, with D possibly TRBD1 on 5 matching bases. CDR1 SGHKS and CDR2 YYEKEE come from the germline V gene (reference sequence). Trimming pared 0 bases from V and 5 bases from J, leaving 14 bases between. CDR3 size: 15 residues. The CDR3 sequence is CASSLVLYGGTEAFF. The CDR3 region has the DNA TGTGCCAGCAGCTTGGTTCTGTACGGGGGGACTGAAGCTTTCTTT.

The V call is TRBV7-2, the J call TRBJ2-5; 8 bases fit TRBD1. This CDR3 region has 15 residues. Per germline, CDR1 SGHTA and CDR2 FQGNSA. The V and J ends lost 4 bases and 0 bases, in that order; junction bases with no gene match: 4. The DNA for the CDR3 is TGTGCCAGCAGCTGGGGACAGGTGTACCAAGAGACCCAGTACTTC. Its translation: CASSWGQVYQETQYF.

The chain combines TRBV2 with TRBJ1-5; the D gene is possibly TRBD1 (5 bases). Germline CDR1 SNHLY, CDR2 FYNNEI. Trimming took 3 bases from V and 3 from J, leaving 24 bases between them. This CDR3 is 19 amino acids long. This chain's CDR3 is CASSDLSWGGTLFNQPQHF. For the CDR3, the DNA is TGTGCCAGCAGTGACCTCTCCTGGGGGGGAACCCTGTTCAATCAGCCCCAGCATTTT. Filled out from reference TRBV2 and TRBJ1-5, the complete variable domain reads EPEVTQTPSHQVTQMGQEVILRCVPISNHLYFYWYRQILGQKVEFLVSFYNNEISEKSEIFDDQFSVERPDGSNFTLKIRSTKLEDSAMYFCASSDLSWGGTLFNQPQHFGDGTRLSIL.

The V gene is TRBV2, the J gene TRBJ2-1; 9 bases map to TRBD2. Germline CDR1 SNHLY, CDR2 FYNNEI. V lost 4 bases, J lost 3 bases, and 4 bases stayed unmatched. The CDR3 contains 15 residues. This CDR3 is CASSGSGGIYNEQFF. The CDR3 nucleotides read TGTGCCAGCAGTGGAAGCGGGGGGATCTACAATGAGCAGTTCTTC.

J is TRBJ1-6 and V is TRBV6-6, with 9 bases identical to TRBD1. V lost 4 bases to trimming and J lost 7 bases; unmatched junction nucleotides: 2. CDR3 length: 14 residues. Germline V lookup: CDR1 MNHNY, CDR2 SVGAGI (reference sequence). The CDR3 DNA reads TGTGCCAGCAGTTTAGGGACAGGGAATTCACCCCTCCACTTT. Its translation: CASSLGTGNSPLHF.

This chain links TRBV7-3 with TRBJ2-2; D not certain. The CDR3 consists of 12 residues. Trimming cost V 5 bases and J 4 bases, with 5 bases left between them. CDR1 and CDR2 (germline): SGHTA, FQGTGA. CDR3 coding DNA: TGTGCCAGCAGCCCAATCACCGGGGAGCTGTTTTTT. Encoded protein: CASSPITGELFF.

The chain employs TRBV4-1 and TRBJ2-7; TRBD2 matches at 8 bases. V lost 1 base, J lost 0 bases, and 8 bases stayed unmatched. CDR1 is MGHRA, CDR2 YSYEKL, per germline. CDR3 length: 17 amino acids. The chain's CDR3 is CASSQVDGRGASYEQYF. The CDR3 bases are TGCGCCAGCAGCCAAGTAGACGGGCGGGGGGCCTCCTACGAGCAGTACTTC.

The V gene is TRBV9, the J gene TRBJ1-2; D unclear. Trimming pared 0 bases from V and 8 bases from J, leaving 11 bases between. The CDR3 spans 13 residues. From germline, CDR1 is SGDLS and CDR2 YYNGEE. Written as DNA, the CDR3 is TGTGCCAGCAGCGTAGTCGGGGAAGGCGGCTACACCTTC. This translates into CASSVVGEGGYTF.

V and J are TRBV5-6 and TRBJ1-1; D uncertain. The CDR3 length is 14 residues. The ends were cut back, 1 base at V and 4 bases at J, with 11 bases in the middle. Germline V gene lookup returns CDR1 SGHDT and CDR2 YYEEEE. CDR3 DNA sequence: TGTGCCAGCAGCTTGATGCGCGAGGCCACTGAAGCTTTCTTT. It specifies CASSLMREATEAFF.

This chain joins TRBV20-1 and TRBJ2-3; D uncertain. The CDR3 has 10 amino acids. Germline V gene data show CDR1 as DFQATT and CDR2 as SNEGSKA (reference sequence). V lost 5 bases and J 6 bases, leaving 6 bases between the germline ends. DNA of the CDR3: TGCAGTGCTCCGAGGGATACGCAGTATTTT. Translated: CSAPRDTQYF.

The chain combines TRBV7-9 with TRBJ1-4; D gene unclear. The CDR3 totals 14 residues. The germline V gene has CDR1 SEHNR and CDR2 FQNEAQ (reference sequence). Between the trimmed V and J ends, which lost 5 bases and 6 bases, there was a span of 13 bases. As DNA, the CDR3 is TGTGCCAGCAGCCCGTTCGGCCGGGATGAAAAACTGTTTTTT. Amino acid sequence: CASSPFGRDEKLFF.

This CDR3 reads CASSLYLAGGPGTGELFF. CDR3 DNA sequence: TGTGCCAGCAGCTTATACCTAGCGGGGGGGCCCGGCACCGGGGAGCTGTTTTTT. The chain is built from TRBV7-2 and TRBJ2-2; the match to TRBD2 covers 12 bases. Germline CDR1 SGHTA, CDR2 FQGNSA. The CDR3 has 18 residues. V was clipped by 2 bases and J by 4 bases; unmatched bases: 8.

The V call is TRBV6-1, the J call TRBJ1-1; D may be TRBD1 (6 bases). The CDR3 is 13 residues long. Trimming removed 5 bases at V and 1 base at J, with 8 bases between. CDR1 is MNHNS, CDR2 SASEGT, per germline. CDR3 sequence reads: CASSRTANTEAFF. CDR3 sequence (DNA): TGTGCCAGCAGTAGGACAGCGAACACTGAAGCTTTCTTT.

The chain employs TRBV5-1 and TRBJ2-7; D is perhaps TRBD2 (6 bases). The ends were cut back, 2 bases at V and 3 bases at J, with 12 bases in the middle. The CDR3 length is 14 residues. The germline V gene has CDR1 SGHRS and CDR2 YFSETQ. CDR3 DNA: TGCGCCAGCAGCTTTGGCGGGGATATCTACGAGCAGTACTTC. Translated, it gives CASSFGGDIYEQYF.

V is TRBV19 and J is TRBJ1-2; 12 bases align to TRBD1. CDR1 LNHDA and CDR2 SQIVND come from the germline V gene (reference sequence). The V and J ends lost 6 bases and 7 bases, in that order; junction bases with no gene match: 6. The CDR3 extends over 14 amino acids. The chain's CDR3 is CASSPGQGAGGYTF. For the CDR3, the DNA is TGTGCCAGTAGCCCGGGACAGGGGGCAGGTGGCTACACCTTC. The complete variable domain, with remaining parts taken from reference TRBV19 and TRBJ1-2, reads DGGITQSPKYLFRKEGQNVTLSCEQNLNHDAMYWYRQDPGQGLRLIYYSQIVNDFQKGDIAEGYSVSREKKESFPLTVTSAQKNPTAFYLCASSPGQGAGGYTFGSGTRLTVV.

The DNA of the CDR3 is TGTGCCACCAGCACACCCCGGCGGGAGAGCACAGATACGCAGTATTTT. This codes for CATSTPRRESTDTQYF. V usage is TRBV15 and J usage is TRBJ2-3, with TRBD2 identical over 7 bases. The CDR3 is 16 amino acids. V shed 4 bases, J shed 0 bases, and the junction held 7 bases outside the gene matches. Germline V gene data show CDR1 as LNHNV and CDR2 as YYDKDF (reference sequence).

The V and J genes are TRBV5-1 and TRBJ1-1, with TRBD1 matching 8 bases. Germline V lookup: CDR1 SGHRS, CDR2 YFSETQ. CDR3 size: 16 residues. Losses at the gene ends were 2 bases for V and 4 bases for J; bases not matched to a gene: 10. The CDR3 is CASSLSIQGAGTEAFF. The DNA of the CDR3 is TGCGCCAGCAGCTTAAGTATCCAGGGGGCGGGCACTGAAGCTTTCTTT.

This clone has only a few counts. The V call is TRBV7-9, the J call TRBJ1-2; no clear D. V lost 4 bases, J lost 3 bases, and 6 bases lay in between. Germline values: CDR1 SEHNR, CDR2 FQNEAQ (reference sequence). The CDR3 extends over 12 amino acids. This CDR3 is CASSSQDYGYTF. CDR3 DNA: TGTGCCAGCAGCTCCCAGGACTATGGCTACACCTTC.

V usage is TRBV19 and J usage is TRBJ1-2, with 10 positions matching TRBD1. The CDR3 runs to 14 residues. Trimming took 7 bases from V and 8 from J; bases not matched to a gene: 10. The V gene's germline CDR1 is LNHDA and CDR2 SQIVND (reference sequence). The CDR3 loop reads CASTRDRGFPGYTF. The DNA for the CDR3 is TGTGCCAGTACCAGGGACAGGGGCTTCCCCGGCTACACCTTC. Complete variable domain (other parts from reference TRBV19 and TRBJ1-2): DGGITQSPKYLFRKEGQNVTLSCEQNLNHDAMYWYRQDPGQGLRLIYYSQIVNDFQKGDIAEGYSVSREKKESFPLTVTSAQKNPTAFYLCASTRDRGFPGYTFGSGTRLTVV.

The chain carries TRBV7-9 and TRBJ1-1; TRBD1 might be the D (5 bases). The germline CDR1 and CDR2 sequences are SEHNR and FQNEAQ (reference sequence). Trimming shortened V by 1 base and J by 5 bases, and 11 bases separated the two germline ends. This CDR3 is 14 amino acids long. CDR3 coding DNA: TGTGCCAGCAGCTTAGTCCTGGGGGGGACTGAAGCTTTCTTT. The encoded protein is CASSLVLGGTEAFF.

The chain is built from TRBV4-1 and TRBJ1-6; D gene ambiguous. Per germline, CDR1 MGHRA and CDR2 YSYEKL. CDR3 length: 13 residues. V dropped 0 bases and J dropped 7 bases, with 4 bases sitting between them. In DNA, the CDR3 is TGCGCCAGCAGCCAAGACTACAATTCACCCCTCCACTTT. Residues: CASSQDYNSPLHF.